These 20 T cell receptor beta chains originate from one sample sequenced in a study of shared clonotypes between healthy human individuals. This table comes from immunoSEQ multiplex PCR, and its TCRdb copy is limited to in-frame clones, with some not included. The sample lists more than 2 million clones; under 97% were seen once. The sequencing input was naive CD4+ T cells sorted from blood. The subset is: CD45RA+ positively selected. The receptors shown here come from a man aged 18 to 30 in good health.

The chain links TRBV4-2 to TRBJ1-5, with TRBD1 matching over 9 bases. In germline, CDR1 is LGHNA, CDR2 YNFKEQ. The V and J ends lost 0 bases and 6 bases, in that order; junction bases with no gene match: 3. This CDR3 region has 15 residues. The CDR3 protein is CASSQDGDRAQPQHF. The CDR3, as DNA: TGTGCCAGCAGCCAAGATGGGGACAGGGCTCAGCCCCAGCATTTT.

V usage is TRBV27 and J usage is TRBJ1-5; unclear D gene. The CDR3 covers 14 residues. Germline V gene sequence: CDR1 MNHEY, CDR2 SMNVEV (reference sequence). Trimming cost V 6 bases and J 1 base, with 10 bases left between them. CDR3: CASRDWASNQPQHF. CDR3 nucleotides: TGTGCCAGCAGGGACTGGGCCAGCAATCAGCCCCAGCATTTT.

The chain recombines TRBV21-1 with TRBJ2-7. TRBV21-1 is deemed a pseudogene. The CDR3 loop spans 14 amino acids. This chain's CDR3 is CASSRSNDSYEQYF. CDR3 sequence (DNA): TGTGCCAGCAGCAGGTCAAACGACTCCTACGAGCAGTACTTC.

V gene TRBV10-3 combines with J gene TRBJ1-4; D call uncertain. In germline, CDR1 is ENHRY, CDR2 SYGVKD. The CDR3 spans 14 residues. Trimming shortened V by 10 bases and J by 0 bases, and 12 bases separated the two germline ends. CDR3 bases: TGTGCCACGAGGCTGGGCTCAACTAATGAAAAACTGTTTTTT. Protein sequence: CATRLGSTNEKLFF.

J is TRBJ2-3 and V is TRBV5-1; 7 bases fit TRBD1. CDR3 length: 15 residues. Per the germline V gene, CDR1 is SGHRS and CDR2 is YFSETQ. V dropped 4 bases and J dropped 4; count of bases not matched to a gene: 9. CDR3 in DNA: TGCGCCAGCAGCCCTCGAACAGGGGCCCCAGATACGCAGTATTTT. Residues: CASSPRTGAPDTQYF.

This rearrangement joins TRBV5-1 to TRBJ2-1; TRBD1 agrees at 7 bases. The V gene's germline CDR1 is SGHRS and CDR2 YFSETQ. Trimming cost V 3 bases and J 16 bases; bases outside gene matches: 16. The CDR3 is 14 residues long. The CDR3 region is CASSSDSLRDSPFF. In DNA form, the CDR3 reads TGCGCCAGCAGCTCGGATTCACTTCGGGACAGCCCCTTCTTC.

The chain recombines TRBV10-3 with TRBJ2-1; the D gene is possibly TRBD2 (6 bases). The V and J ends lost 7 bases and 6 bases respectively, with 16 bases between them. There are 14 residues in the CDR3. Germline CDR1 reads ENHRY; CDR2 reads SYGVKD. The CDR3 region has the DNA TGTGCCATCAAGGCCCTGGGGGGACCCAATGAGCAGTTCTTC. It codes for CAIKALGGPNEQFF.

This chain's CDR3 is CASSLNNNQPQHF. The CDR3 nucleotides are TGTGCCAGCAGCTTAAACAATAATCAGCCCCAGCATTTT. The chain couples TRBV7-9 to TRBJ1-5; D is ambiguous. Germline V lookup: CDR1 SEHNR, CDR2 FQNEAQ (reference sequence). Trimming pared 2 bases from V and 4 bases from J, leaving 6 bases between. The CDR3 extends over 13 amino acids.

The chain is built from TRBV4-1 and TRBJ2-7; no clear D. The germline gives CDR1 MGHRA, CDR2 YSYEKL. Trimming took off 0 bases at V and 0 bases at J, with 12 bases between the two ends. The CDR3 is made up of 16 amino acids. The CDR3 reads CASSQEFPRSSYEQYF. The CDR3 DNA reads TGCGCCAGCAGCCAAGAATTTCCGAGGAGCTCCTACGAGCAGTACTTC.

This chain connects TRBV4-1 to TRBJ2-5; D possibly uses TRBD1 or TRBD2 (6 bases each). Germline V lookup: CDR1 MGHRA, CDR2 YSYEKL. The CDR3 length is 16 residues. V was trimmed by 1 base and J by 2 bases, leaving 14 bases between them. CDR3 DNA: TGCGCCAGCAGCCAAGGGTTACTAGGGGGGCAAGAGACCCAGTACTTC. This sequence encodes CASSQGLLGGQETQYF.

In regard to this clone: Other nucleotide sequences from this sample produce the same CDR3. The chain couples TRBV19 to TRBJ2-7; 7 bases map to TRBD2. CDR1 and CDR2 from the germline V gene are LNHDA and SQIVND (reference sequence). Losses at the gene ends were 3 bases for V and 1 base for J; bases not matched to a gene: 3. CDR3 length: 14 residues. Written as DNA, the CDR3 is TGTGCCAGTAGTATTACGGGAGGATCCTACGAGCAGTACTTC. Amino acid sequence: CASSITGGSYEQYF.

This chain connects TRBV6-5 to TRBJ1-4; tentative D call: TRBD1 (5 bases). Trimming cost V 0 bases and J 8 bases, with 16 bases left between them. This CDR3 spans 16 amino acids. CDR1 and CDR2 (germline): MNHEY, SVGAGI. The CDR3 region is CASSYSNPRVGEKLFF. The CDR3 bases are TGTGCCAGCAGTTACTCGAACCCCAGGGTTGGAGAAAAACTGTTTTTT.

The rearrangement joins TRBV30 to TRBJ2-2; D is unclear. CDR1 is GTSNPN and CDR2 is SVGIG in the germline V gene (reference sequence). Trimming shortened V by 4 bases and J by 3 bases, and 9 bases separated the two germline ends. This CDR3 has 13 residues. The CDR3 loop reads CAWKALDTGELFF. DNA of the CDR3: TGTGCCTGGAAGGCTCTAGACACCGGGGAGCTGTTTTTT.

The chain joins TRBV11-2 to TRBJ2-7; no clear D gene. Deletions cut 4 bases from V and 4 bases from J, with 11 bases between. The CDR3 spans 13 residues. Per germline, CDR1 SGHAT and CDR2 FQNNGV. CDR3 in amino acids: CASSSGERYEQYF. The CDR3 nucleotides read TGTGCCAGCAGCTCCGGTGAGAGGTACGAGCAGTACTTC.

This clone came up once. The J gene is TRBJ1-4, the V gene TRBV9; D unclear. Trimming removed 0 bases at V and 4 bases at J, with 10 bases between. Germline V gives CDR1 SGDLS, CDR2 YYNGEE. The CDR3 length is 15 residues. This CDR3 reads CASSVEGRINEKLFF. CDR3 bases: TGTGCCAGCAGCGTAGAAGGGCGAATTAATGAAAAACTGTTTTTT. The variable domain in full, completed from reference TRBV9 and TRBJ1-4, reads DSGVTQTPKHLITATGQRVTLRCSPRSGDLSVYWYQQSLDQGLQFLIQYYNGEERAKGNILERFSAQQFPDLHSELNLSSLELGDSALYFCASSVEGRINEKLFFGSGTQLSVL.

This chain links TRBV9 with TRBJ2-5; D remains unclear. Trimming cost V 4 bases and J 0 bases, with 13 bases left between them. The CDR3 sequence is 15 residues long. CDR1 and CDR2 (germline): SGDLS, YYNGEE. The CDR3 loop is CASSRYGQYQETQYF. The CDR3 region has the DNA TGTGCCAGCAGCCGATACGGGCAGTACCAAGAGACCCAGTACTTC.

The gene calls are TRBV28 and TRBJ1-5; D uncertain. CDR1 is MDHEN and CDR2 is SYDVKM in the germline V gene. The CDR3 has 15 residues. V was pared by 3 bases and J by 2 bases, with 11 bases between. The CDR3 here is CASSLGSLGNQPQHF. CDR3 DNA: TGTGCCAGCAGTTTGGGGTCGCTGGGCAATCAGCCCCAGCATTTT.

The CDR3 loop is CASSHGTGGTEQFF. For the CDR3, the DNA is TGTGCCAGCAGCCACGGGACAGGGGGCACTGAGCAGTTCTTC. V usage is TRBV11-3 and J usage is TRBJ2-1; 12 nucleotides match TRBD1. Losses at the gene ends were 5 bases for V and 9 bases for J; bases not matched to a gene: 5. Germline V lookup: CDR1 SGHNT, CDR2 YENEEA. The CDR3 length is 14 residues.

This rearrangement joins TRBV5-8 to TRBJ1-2; a weak D match, TRBD1 (5 bases). CDR3 length equals 15 residues. The germline V gene encodes CDR1 SGHTS and CDR2 YDEGEE. V gave up 0 bases and J gave up 0 bases, with 9 bases separating them. The CDR3 DNA follows: TGTGCCAGCAGCTTGGAAACAGGCGCTAACTATGGCTACACCTTC. Translated: CASSLETGANYGYTF. Complete variable domain (other parts from reference TRBV5-8 and TRBJ1-2): EAGVTQSPTHLIKTRGQQATLRCSPISGHTSVYWYQQALGLGLQFLLWYDEGEERNRGNFPPRFSGRQFPNYSSELNVNALELEDSALYLCASSLETGANYGYTFGSGTRLTVV.

The CDR3 protein is CASSSWTDSYEQYF. Here the CDR3 DNA reads TGTGCCAGCAGTTCCTGGACCGACTCCTACGAGCAGTACTTC. The chain links TRBV6-5 to TRBJ2-7; D is uncertain. CDR1 and CDR2 from the germline V gene are MNHEY and SVGAGI. The CDR3 is 14 amino acids. Trimming removed 4 bases at V and 0 bases at J, with 10 bases between.